The 8 T cell receptor beta chains below come from one sample, sequenced in a study of T-cell reconstitution after alpha-beta-depleted transplantation in children. The library targeted TCRbeta and was prepared with unique molecular identifiers. MiXCR, applied by TCRdb to the PCR reads, yields one record per CDR3 protein. Among roughly 500,000 distinct CDR3 sequences listed, approximately 29% were seen once. The sequenced sample was PBMCs from the stem cell graft donor, obtained from the stem cell graft. All receptors derive from a human donor who donated a stem cell graft to a child with aplastic anemia.

The rearrangement uses TRBV25-1 and TRBJ2-1, with 9 bases lining up with TRBD1. The V gene end was trimmed by 8 bases and the J gene end by 4 bases; junction bases not matched to a gene: 9. The germline V gene has CDR1 MGHDK and CDR2 SYGVNS. The CDR3 runs to 15 residues. This chain's CDR3 is CASSNRDRDYNEQFF. The CDR3 nucleotides read TGTGCCAGCTCCAACCGGGACAGGGATTACAATGAGCAGTTCTTC.

The CDR3 sequence is CASTTGTSDLGTQYF. The CDR3 DNA is TGCGCCAGCACAACCGGGACTAGCGATCTGGGTACGCAGTATTTT. The chain joins TRBV4-1 to TRBJ2-3, with TRBD2 identical over 10 bases. V shed 7 bases, J shed 8 bases, and the junction held 12 bases outside the gene matches. The CDR3 is 15 residues long. Germline lookup yields CDR1 MGHRA and CDR2 YSYEKL.

Only a few counts were recorded for this clonotype. The V and J genes are TRBV12-3 or TRBV12-4 and TRBJ2-2; D is unresolved. The CDR3 has 15 amino acids. V shed 10 bases and J shed 0 bases, with 15 bases lying between them. The CDR3 region has the DNA TGTGCCACCCCAAAAGGATCGGCGAACACCGGGGAGCTGTTTTTT. Protein: CATPKGSANTGELFF.

V is TRBV7-2 and J is TRBJ2-4, with 8 nucleotides matching TRBD2. The V gene end was trimmed by 1 base and the J gene end by 0 bases; junction bases not matched to a gene: 5. CDR3 size: 17 residues. CDR1 is SGHTA, CDR2 FQGNSA, per germline. For the CDR3, the DNA is TGTGCCAGCAGCTTAGGTAGCGGGAAGATAGCCAAAAACATTCAGTACTTC. It codes for CASSLGSGKIAKNIQYF.

The chain joins TRBV7-2 to TRBJ2-7, with D uncertain. Trimming removed 5 bases from V and 4 bases from J, with 9 bases in between. The CDR3 consists of 12 residues. From germline, CDR1 is SGHTA and CDR2 FQGNSA. The CDR3 region has the DNA TGTGCCAGCAGCATCCGTGCTTACGAGCAGTACTTC. Translation gives CASSIRAYEQYF.

The chain couples TRBV18 to TRBJ2-1, with TRBD2 matching over 8 bases. The V gene's germline CDR1 is KGHSH and CDR2 LQKENI. Germline trimming cut 2 bases from V and 5 bases from J; bases unmatched to any gene: 8. CDR3 length equals 16 residues. CDR3 residues: CASSPSSGSINNEQFF. CDR3 coding DNA: TGTGCCAGCTCACCATCGAGCGGGAGTATCAACAATGAGCAGTTCTTC.

This sequence joins TRBV7-9 and TRBJ1-2, with D hard to call. The CDR3 has 13 amino acids. Germline lookup yields CDR1 SEHNR and CDR2 FQNEAQ (reference sequence). V lost 3 bases and J 6 bases, leaving 11 bases between the germline ends. CDR3 sequence: CASSFEGLHGYTF. The CDR3 DNA follows: TGTGCCAGCAGCTTCGAGGGCCTACATGGCTACACCTTC.

Points on this clonotype: A much bigger clone sits one base away, suggesting this may be a read error. This chain links TRBV7-8 with TRBJ2-1, with 8 nucleotides matching TRBD2. With 7 bases clipped from V and 0 bases from J, the junction kept 2 bases outside the gene matches. There are 14 residues in the CDR3. In germline, CDR1 is SGHVS, CDR2 FQNEAQ. CDR3 sequence (DNA): TGTGCCAGCATGAGCGGGAGCTCCTACAATGAGCAGTTCTTC. This sequence encodes CASMSGSSYNEQFF.